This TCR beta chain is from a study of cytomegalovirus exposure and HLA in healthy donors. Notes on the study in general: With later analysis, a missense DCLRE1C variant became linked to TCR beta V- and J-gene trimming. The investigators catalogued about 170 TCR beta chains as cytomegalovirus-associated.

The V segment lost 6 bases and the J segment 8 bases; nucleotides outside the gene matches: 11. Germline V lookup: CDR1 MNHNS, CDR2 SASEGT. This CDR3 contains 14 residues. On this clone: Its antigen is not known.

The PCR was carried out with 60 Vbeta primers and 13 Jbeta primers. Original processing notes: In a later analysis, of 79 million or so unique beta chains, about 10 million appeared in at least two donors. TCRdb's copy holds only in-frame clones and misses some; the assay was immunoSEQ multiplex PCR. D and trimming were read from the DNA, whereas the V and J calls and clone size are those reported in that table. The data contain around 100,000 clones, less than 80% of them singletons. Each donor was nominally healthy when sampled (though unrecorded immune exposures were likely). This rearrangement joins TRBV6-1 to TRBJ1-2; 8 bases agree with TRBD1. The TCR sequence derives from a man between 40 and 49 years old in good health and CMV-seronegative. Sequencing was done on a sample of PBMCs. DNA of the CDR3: TGTGCCAGCAGGACAGGGGAAGGGACGCGAGGCTACACCTTC. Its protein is CASRTGEGTRGYTF.